The rows below give T cell receptor beta chains drawn from one sample of a study of cytotoxic CD8 clonotypes in ibrutinib-treated CLL. Repertoires were generated with immunoSEQ multiplex PCR, while TCRdb's copy carries only in-frame clones and drops some. In the table there are 250,000 or so clones, 70% of which are singletons. The source material was PBMCs, sampled after 24 months of ibrutinib treatment. These receptors were collected from a human donor with chronic lymphocytic leukemia. The CDR3 runs from the conserved cysteine through the conserved F or W. The D gene is left open where the match is weak. For some rows the clone size is stated as once, few or many, or as a class when expanded; others skip it.

clone size,D gene,J gene,V gene,CDR3 protein,CDR3 DNA
few,NA,TRBJ2-2,TRBV18,CASSLQSRELFF,TGTGCCAGCTCACTACAGTCGAGGGAGCTGTTTTTT
NA,TRBD2,TRBJ2-2,TRBV18,CASSPGLAGDSGELFF,TGTGCCAGCTCACCGGGACTAGCGGGAGACAGCGGGGAGCTGTTTTTT
few,NA,TRBJ2-6,TRBV19,CASSMGREPGANVLTF,TGTGCCAGTAGTATGGGAAGGGAGCCTGGGGCCAACGTCCTGACTTTC
once,NA,TRBJ2-7,TRBV9,CASSETPGGVEQYF,TGTGCCAGCAGCGAAACACCAGGCGGGGTCGAGCAGTACTTC
NA,TRBD2,TRBJ2-7,TRBV6-5,CASSLGTSGSYEQYF,TGTGCCAGCAGTCTCGGGACTAGCGGATCCTACGAGCAGTACTTC
NA,TRBD1,TRBJ1-5,TRBV5-6,CASRKDIRGPNQPQHF,TGTGCCAGCAGAAAGGACATCAGGGGGCCCAATCAGCCCCAGCATTTT
NA,NA,TRBJ2-2,TRBV28,CASSSFGGSNTGELFF,TGTGCCAGCAGTTCGTTCGGGGGATCGAACACCGGGGAGCTGTTTTTT
NA,NA,TRBJ2-5,TRBV6-5,CASSYSSETQYF,TGTGCCAGCAGTTACTCCTCAGAGACCCAGTACTTC
NA,TRBD2,TRBJ2-7,TRBV6-5,CASSQTSGSLAEQYF,TGTGCCAGCAGCCAAACTAGCGGGAGTCTAGCCGAGCAGTACTTC
few,TRBD1,TRBJ1-3,TRBV27,CASSEKTGLGNTIYF,TGTGCCAGCAGTGAGAAGACAGGGCTCGGAAACACCATATATTTT
NA,NA,TRBJ2-2,TRBV9,CASSVVRRPGGGELFF,TGTGCCAGCAGCGTAGTCCGGAGGCCCGGAGGCGGGGAGCTGTTTTTT
NA,TRBD2,TRBJ2-1,TRBV7-9,CASSARLAGSFNEQFF,TGTGCCAGCAGCGCACGACTAGCGGGGTCCTTCAATGAGCAGTTCTTC
NA,NA,TRBJ2-5,TRBV30,CAWSGETQYF,TGTGCCTGGAGTGGAGAGACCCAGTACTTC
NA,NA,TRBJ2-5,TRBV9,CASSPLTLASETQYF,TGTGCCAGCAGCCCCCTAACCCTAGCTAGCGAGACCCAGTACTTC
NA,NA,TRBJ2-5,TRBV5-1,CASPGGEGRETQYF,TGCGCCAGCCCCGGTGGTGAGGGTAGGGAGACCCAGTACTTC
NA,TRBD2,TRBJ2-3,TRBV25-1,CASGTSGEQVDTQYF,TGTGCCAGCGGGACTAGCGGGGAGCAGGTAGATACGCAGTATTTT
NA,NA,TRBJ2-7,TRBV27,CASSLFRRGELYEQYF,TGTGCCAGCAGTTTATTTCGTCGTGGAGAGTTATACGAGCAGTACTTC
NA,NA,TRBJ1-1,TRBV28,CASSSYLVSSEAFF,TGTGCCAGCAGCTCTTATCTCGTTAGCTCTGAAGCTTTCTTT
NA,TRBD1,TRBJ2-7,TRBV5-1,CASSWNPGQAHEQYF,TGCGCCAGCAGCTGGAATCCGGGACAGGCGCACGAGCAGTACTTC
NA,NA,TRBJ2-1,TRBV6-6,CASSPNYGEQFF,TGTGCCAGCAGTCCTAATTATGGTGAGCAGTTCTTC
NA,NA,TRBJ2-7,TRBV10-3,CATLRALVYEQYF,TGTGCCACCCTACGGGCCTTAGTGTACGAGCAGTACTTC
NA,NA,TRBJ1-1,TRBV27,CASCGAGNTEAFF,TGTGCCAGTTGCGGGGCTGGGAACACTGAAGCTTTCTTT
NA,TRBD1,TRBJ2-5,TRBV4-3,CASSPGTGGRETQYF,TGCGCCAGCAGCCCTGGGACAGGGGGCCGGGAGACCCAGTACTTC
few,TRBD2,TRBJ2-4,TRBV4-3,CASSQEGGNIQYF,TGCGCCAGCAGCCAAGAGGGGGGGAACATTCAGTACTTC
NA,TRBD2,TRBJ2-7,TRBV9,CASSPIGLAGSYEQYF,TGTGCCAGCAGCCCAATCGGACTAGCGGGTTCCTACGAGCAGTACTTC
NA,TRBD1,TRBJ1-1,TRBV6-5,CASSYGGQGARTEAFF,TGTGCCAGCAGTTACGGTGGACAGGGGGCGCGAACTGAAGCTTTCTTT
NA,TRBD1,TRBJ2-7,TRBV5-1,CASHAGQGMTYEQYF,TGCGCCAGTCATGCGGGACAGGGGATGACCTACGAGCAGTACTTC